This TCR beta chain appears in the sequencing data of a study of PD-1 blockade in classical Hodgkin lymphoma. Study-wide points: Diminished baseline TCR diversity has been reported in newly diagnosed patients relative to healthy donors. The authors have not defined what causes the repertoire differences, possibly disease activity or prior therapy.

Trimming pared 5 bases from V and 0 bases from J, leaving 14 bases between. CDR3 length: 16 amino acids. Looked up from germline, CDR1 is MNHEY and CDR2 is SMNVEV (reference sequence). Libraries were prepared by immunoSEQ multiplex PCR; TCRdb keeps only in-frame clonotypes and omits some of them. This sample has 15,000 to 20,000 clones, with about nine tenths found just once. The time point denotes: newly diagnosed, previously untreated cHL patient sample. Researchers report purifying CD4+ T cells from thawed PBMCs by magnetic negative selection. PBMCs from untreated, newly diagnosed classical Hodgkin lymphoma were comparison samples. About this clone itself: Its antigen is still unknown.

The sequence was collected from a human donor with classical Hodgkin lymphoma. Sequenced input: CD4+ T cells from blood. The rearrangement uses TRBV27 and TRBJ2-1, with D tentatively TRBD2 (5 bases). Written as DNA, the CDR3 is TGTGCCAGCAGTGGAAGCGGCCCCAGCTCCTACAATGAGCAGTTCTTC. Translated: CASSGSGPSSYNEQFF.